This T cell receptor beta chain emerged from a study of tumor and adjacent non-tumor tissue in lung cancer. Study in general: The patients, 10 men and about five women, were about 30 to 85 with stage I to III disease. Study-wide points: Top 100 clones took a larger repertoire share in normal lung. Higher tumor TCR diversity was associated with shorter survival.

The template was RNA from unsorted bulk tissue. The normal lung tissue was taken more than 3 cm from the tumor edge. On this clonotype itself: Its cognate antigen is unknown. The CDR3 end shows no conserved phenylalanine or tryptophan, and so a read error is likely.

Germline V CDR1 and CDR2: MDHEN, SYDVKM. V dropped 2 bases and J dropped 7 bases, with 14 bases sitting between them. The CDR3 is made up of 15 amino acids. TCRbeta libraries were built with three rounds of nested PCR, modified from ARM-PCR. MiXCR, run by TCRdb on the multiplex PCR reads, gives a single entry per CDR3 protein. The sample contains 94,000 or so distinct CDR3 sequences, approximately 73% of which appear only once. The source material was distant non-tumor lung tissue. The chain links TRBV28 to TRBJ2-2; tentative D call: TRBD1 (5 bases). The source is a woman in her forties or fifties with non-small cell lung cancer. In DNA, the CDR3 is TGTGCCAGCAGTTTAGGGGCTAGTTTCTTCGGGGAGCTGTTTTTA. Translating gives CASSLGASFFGELFL.